Given below is one T cell receptor (beta chain) in context. The CDR3 is 15 residues long. The sample originates from a study of technical replicates of blood from a few donors. This table comes from immunoSEQ multiplex PCR, and its TCRdb copy is limited to in-frame clones, with some not included. The sample lists over 70,000 clones; roughly 90% were seen once. The chain employs TRBV21-1 and TRBJ2-7; the table's TRBD1 call for D was not verified on the DNA. TRBV21-1 is labeled a pseudogene. The specimen sequenced was PBMCs. The sequence was collected from a human donor in good health. Some clones in this sample may be carry-over from other donors' samples. CDR3: CASSKEWDSSYEQYF. The CDR3 DNA reads TGTGCCAGCAGCAAAGAATGGGACAGCTCCTACGAGCAGTACTTC.